These T cell receptor beta chains were read from a single sample in a study of blood T cell repertoires in COVID-19. Sequencing was performed with immunoSEQ multiplex PCR; in TCRdb, only in-frame clones are kept and a portion is missing. Seen here are over 200,000 clones, around 85% observed once, and the top ten hold roughly 3%. The sequenced sample consisted of peripheral blood. The receptors stem from a woman in her twenties or thirties who had recovered from COVID-19. The CDR3 runs from the conserved cysteine through the conserved F or W. Each record gives: J gene, V gene, clone size, D gene, CDR3 protein, CDR3 DNA. A D gene is named only where the DNA matches it firmly. The listing skips clone size in some rows; elsewhere it reads once, few, many or a size class.

J: TRBJ1-5
V: TRBV9
size: -
D: -
CDR3: CASSGRVRRNQPQHF
DNA: TGTGCCAGCAGCGGCAGGGTTCGGCGCAATCAGCCCCAGCATTTT

J: TRBJ1-2
V: TRBV4-3
size: -
D: TRBD1
CDR3: CASSQAETGTSGYTF
DNA: TGCGCCAGCAGCCAAGCCGAGACAGGGACCAGTGGCTACACCTTC

J: TRBJ1-2
V: TRBV5-4
size: -
D: -
CDR3: CASSLNRDYGYTF
DNA: TGTGCCAGCAGCTTGAACAGGGACTATGGCTACACCTTC

J: TRBJ2-3
V: TRBV5-6
size: -
D: -
CDR3: CASSLGLGPDTQYF
DNA: TGTGCCAGCAGCTTGGGACTAGGTCCAGATACGCAGTATTTT

J: TRBJ1-5
V: TRBV28
size: -
D: -
CDR3: CASSLWRGGGHQPQHF
DNA: TGTGCCAGCAGTTTGTGGAGGGGGGGAGGGCATCAGCCCCAGCATTTT

J: TRBJ2-1
V: TRBV27
size: -
D: TRBD1
CDR3: CASSKGTEPSYNEQFF
DNA: TGTGCCAGCAGTAAAGGGACAGAGCCCTCCTACAATGAGCAGTTCTTC

J: TRBJ1-1
V: TRBV27
size: few
D: TRBD1
CDR3: CASGRGSTEAFF
DNA: TGTGCCAGCGGCAGGGGGAGCACTGAAGCTTTCTTT

J: TRBJ2-3
V: TRBV19
size: -
D: TRBD1
CDR3: CASRGTEYTDTQYF
DNA: TGTGCCAGTAGGGGGACAGAGTACACAGATACGCAGTATTTT

J: TRBJ2-2
V: TRBV11-3
size: -
D: TRBD2
CDR3: CASSLGLAGTGELFF
DNA: TGTGCCAGCAGCTTAGGACTAGCGGGCACCGGGGAGCTGTTTTTT

J: TRBJ2-5
V: TRBV3-1/TRBV3-2
size: -
D: -
CDR3: CASSQDNAVETQYF
DNA: TGTGCCAGCAGCCAAGATAACGCAGTGGAGACCCAGTACTTC

J: TRBJ1-2
V: TRBV4-3
size: -
D: -
CDR3: CASSQDRGGIESYGYTF
DNA: TGCGCCAGCAGCCAAGATAGGGGCGGAATCGAGAGCTATGGCTACACCTTC

J: TRBJ2-5
V: TRBV18
size: few
D: -
CDR3: CASSQIEREETQYF
DNA: TGTGCCAGCTCGCAGATCGAGAGGGAAGAGACCCAGTACTTC

J: TRBJ2-1
V: TRBV5-4
size: -
D: TRBD1
CDR3: CASSLRQGPNEQFF
DNA: TGTGCCAGCAGCCTGAGACAGGGTCCCAATGAGCAGTTCTTC

J: TRBJ2-1
V: TRBV3-1/TRBV3-2
size: -
D: TRBD2
CDR3: CASSRSGLLAGVPSYNEQFF
DNA: TGTGCCAGCAGCCGGAGCGGTCTCCTAGCGGGGGTCCCGTCCTACAATGAGCAGTTCTTC

J: TRBJ2-2
V: TRBV11-2
size: -
D: TRBD2
CDR3: CASSLSSSGGTNTGELFF
DNA: TGTGCCAGCAGCTTATCATCTAGCGGGGGGACGAACACCGGGGAGCTGTTTTTT

J: TRBJ1-1
V: TRBV6-5
size: few
D: -
CDR3: CASSYEARGADTEAFF
DNA: TGTGCCAGCAGTTACGAAGCCAGGGGTGCAGACACTGAAGCTTTCTTT

J: TRBJ2-7
V: TRBV19
size: -
D: TRBD1
CDR3: CASSTGQGIYEQYF
DNA: TGTGCCAGTAGTACCGGACAGGGAATCTACGAGCAGTACTTC

J: TRBJ1-2
V: TRBV29-1
size: -
D: TRBD1
CDR3: CSVLELTGIGYTF
DNA: TGCAGCGTTTTGGAGCTGACAGGGATAGGCTACACCTTC

J: TRBJ2-7
V: TRBV15
size: -
D: -
CDR3: CATSTDWRYEQYF
DNA: TGTGCCACCAGCACCGACTGGCGGTACGAGCAGTACTTC

J: TRBJ1-1
V: TRBV7-3
size: -
D: -
CDR3: CASSLTPRGLGIEAFF
DNA: TGTGCCAGCAGCTTAACGCCGCGGGGATTGGGCATTGAAGCTTTCTTT

J: TRBJ2-2
V: TRBV7-3
size: -
D: -
CDR3: CASSLGLNTGELFF
DNA: TGTGCCAGCAGCTTGGGCCTGAACACCGGGGAGCTGTTTTTT

J: TRBJ1-4
V: TRBV5-1
size: -
D: -
CDR3: CASSLKQAATNEKLFF
DNA: TGCGCCAGCAGCTTGAAACAGGCAGCAACTAATGAAAAACTGTTTTTT

J: TRBJ2-5
V: TRBV11-2
size: -
D: TRBD1
CDR3: CASSLGTGPYQETQYF
DNA: TGTGCCAGCAGCCTCGGGACAGGCCCGTACCAAGAGACCCAGTACTTC

J: TRBJ1-2
V: TRBV3-1/TRBV3-2
size: -
D: -
CDR3: CASSRGVQANYGYTF
DNA: TGTGCCAGCAGCCGGGGGGTTCAAGCTAACTATGGCTACACCTTC

J: TRBJ2-1
V: TRBV9
size: -
D: TRBD2
CDR3: CASSVNPGGNEQFF
DNA: TGTGCCAGCAGCGTAAATCCGGGGGGCAATGAGCAGTTCTTC

J: TRBJ1-1
V: TRBV6-2/TRBV6-3
size: -
D: TRBD1
CDR3: CASSYPGQEVEGEAFF
DNA: TGTGCCAGCAGTTATCCAGGACAGGAGGTTGAGGGTGAAGCTTTCTTT

J: TRBJ1-6
V: TRBV9
size: -
D: TRBD1
CDR3: CASSATGTNYNSPLHF
DNA: TGTGCCAGCAGCGCGACAGGGACCAACTATAATTCACCCCTCCACTTT

J: TRBJ2-1
V: TRBV11-2
size: -
D: -
CDR3: CAITRPSLVNEQFF
DNA: TGTGCCATCACTAGGCCATCTTTGGTCAATGAGCAGTTCTTC

J: TRBJ2-1
V: TRBV6-5
size: -
D: -
CDR3: CASSYSIGGNEQFF
DNA: TGTGCCAGCAGTTACTCGATAGGGGGAAATGAGCAGTTCTTC

J: TRBJ2-7
V: TRBV6-7
size: -
D: -
CDR3: CASSYSSGGRGHEQYF
DNA: TGTGCCAGCAGTTACTCGAGTGGGGGCCGTGGTCACGAGCAGTACTTC

J: TRBJ2-5
V: TRBV19
size: -
D: -
CDR3: CASSIKLGQWETQYF
DNA: TGTGCCAGTAGTATTAAGCTAGGCCAGTGGGAGACCCAGTACTTC

J: TRBJ1-3
V: TRBV18
size: -
D: TRBD1
CDR3: CASSPSDRGGGNTIYF
DNA: TGTGCCAGCTCACCATCCGACAGGGGCGGTGGAAACACCATATATTTT

J: TRBJ2-7
V: TRBV7-9
size: -
D: TRBD1
CDR3: CASSPDRGMDEQYF
DNA: TGTGCCAGCAGCCCCGACAGGGGCATGGACGAGCAGTACTTC

J: TRBJ1-2
V: TRBV2
size: -
D: -
CDR3: CASSEERGYGYTF
DNA: TGTGCCAGCAGTGAAGAAAGGGGCTATGGCTACACCTTC

J: TRBJ2-2
V: TRBV7-8
size: few
D: TRBD2
CDR3: CASTQRASGGAVGTGELFF
DNA: TGTGCCAGCACCCAGCGGGCTAGCGGGGGGGCCGTGGGCACCGGGGAGCTGTTTTTT

J: TRBJ2-3
V: TRBV6-5
size: -
D: TRBD2
CDR3: CASRFSGGAQYF
DNA: TGTGCCAGCAGATTCAGCGGGGGGGCGCAGTATTTT

J: TRBJ2-2
V: TRBV5-5
size: -
D: TRBD1
CDR3: CASSFDRGRTGELFF
DNA: TGTGCCAGCAGCTTCGACAGGGGTCGGACCGGGGAGCTGTTTTTT

J: TRBJ2-1
V: TRBV13
size: -
D: -
CDR3: CASSQGQPLVNEQFF
DNA: TGTGCCAGCAGCCAAGGACAGCCTTTGGTCAATGAGCAGTTCTTC

J: TRBJ2-5
V: TRBV4-1
size: -
D: -
CDR3: CASSQDGQGSYQETQYF
DNA: TGCGCCAGCAGCCAAGATGGGCAGGGAAGTTACCAAGAGACCCAGTACTTC

J: TRBJ1-2
V: TRBV6-5
size: few
D: TRBD1
CDR3: CASNTEGAFYGYTF
DNA: TGTGCCAGCAATACGGAGGGGGCGTTCTATGGCTACACCTTC

J: TRBJ2-1
V: TRBV7-2
size: -
D: -
CDR3: CASSPLNNEQFF
DNA: TGTGCCAGCAGCCCACTAAACAATGAGCAGTTCTTC

J: TRBJ2-5
V: TRBV15
size: -
D: -
CDR3: CATSRGGKGQETQYF
DNA: TGTGCCACCAGCAGAGGGGGAAAGGGGCAAGAGACCCAGTACTTC

J: TRBJ1-2
V: TRBV7-2
size: -
D: TRBD1
CDR3: CASSYMDRDGYGYTF
DNA: TGTGCCAGCAGCTATATGGACAGGGACGGCTATGGCTACACCTTC

J: TRBJ1-5
V: TRBV5-1
size: -
D: -
CDR3: CASRYSPNQPQHF
DNA: TGCGCCAGCCGCTACAGTCCCAATCAGCCCCAGCATTTT

J: TRBJ1-5
V: TRBV15
size: few
D: -
CDR3: CATSRGRGSNQPQHF
DNA: TGTGCCACCAGCAGAGGACGGGGGAGCAATCAGCCCCAGCATTTT

J: TRBJ2-7
V: TRBV9
size: -
D: -
CDR3: CASSERGGSSYEQYF
DNA: TGTGCCAGCAGCGAGAGGGGGGGGTCCTCCTACGAGCAGTACTTC

J: TRBJ1-1
V: TRBV5-5
size: -
D: -
CDR3: CASSLSFEALEAFF
DNA: TGTGCCAGCAGCTTGAGTTTCGAAGCCTTGGAAGCTTTCTTT

J: TRBJ1-6
V: TRBV27
size: -
D: -
CDR3: CASSLLGRGDHNSPLHF
DNA: TGTGCCAGCAGTTTATTAGGGCGGGGAGATCATAATTCACCCCTCCACTTT